This T cell receptor (beta chain) derives from a study of CD8 T cells in Susac syndrome. Trimming removed 0 bases at V and 10 bases at J, with 7 bases between. The CDR3 totals 12 residues. Germline-derived CDR1 and CDR2 are LNHNV and YYDKDF (reference sequence). With random hexamers, about 0.5 to 1 ug RNA was reverse transcribed. TCRdb fed the immunoSEQ multiplex PCR reads into MiXCR, producing one record per CDR3 protein. The sample carries hundreds of thousands of distinct CDR3 sequences, roughly 96% recorded once. Sequencing was carried out using CD4+ T cells from PBMCs. The source of this sequence is a human donor with multiple sclerosis. V and J are TRBV15 and TRBJ1-5, with D unresolved. CDR3 DNA: TGTGCCACCAGCAGAGATGGGCGACCCCAGCATTTT. Amino acids: CATSRDGRPQHF.